Listed here are 14 T cell receptor beta chains from one sample, sequenced in a study of identical twins. One entry per CDR3 protein, called by TCRdb with MiXCR from the 5' RACE reads. The sample records roughly 250,000 distinct CDR3 sequences, 6% to 8.5% being singletons. The same sample was also used in a study of yellow fever vaccine responses in identical twins.

Material: CD8+ T cells sorted from blood. Source of these receptors: a woman in her late teens or twenties in good health.

This rearrangement joins TRBV11-1 to TRBJ2-5; 8 nucleotides line up with TRBD1. CDR1 is SGHAT and CDR2 is FQDESV in the germline V gene (reference sequence). The junction had 19 bases not matched to a gene; V was cut back by 5 bases and J by 5 bases. The CDR3 loop spans 18 amino acids. Here the CDR3 DNA reads TGTGCCAGCAGCACTCTTCCGGGACAGGACCCCCTAGGGGAGACCCAGTACTTC. Amino acids: CASSTLPGQDPLGETQYF.

This clonotype showed up just a few times. The genes are TRBV29-1 and TRBJ1-2; maybe TRBD1 (6 bases). V was trimmed by 3 bases and J by 2 bases, leaving 13 bases between them. Germline loops: CDR1 SQVTM, CDR2 ANQGSEA. The CDR3 contains 14 residues. In nucleotides, the CDR3 is TGCAGCGTTGATAGAGGCCAGGGGAACTATGGCTACACCTTC. This encodes CSVDRGQGNYGYTF.

This clonotype was counted many times. The chain combines TRBV9 with TRBJ2-1; 10 nucleotides align to TRBD2. The CDR3 covers 19 residues. The germline gives CDR1 SGDLS, CDR2 YYNGEE. The J segment lost 8 bases and the V segment lost 2 bases, leaving 19 bases of the junction unmatched. The CDR3 DNA reads as TGTGCCAGCAGCGTTTCGTCCAGCGGGGGGGCAAATGGAGAAGATGAGCAGTTCTTC. Translation gives CASSVSSSGGANGEDEQFF.

The chain uses TRBV20-1 and TRBJ2-1, with unresolved D. V lost 1 base and J lost 2, with 21 bases in between. The CDR3 extends over 18 amino acids. From germline, CDR1 is DFQATT and CDR2 SNEGSKA (reference sequence). The chain's CDR3 is CSARGLKEDGWTYNEQFF. In nucleotides, the CDR3 is TGCAGTGCTAGAGGTCTAAAAGAGGACGGGTGGACCTACAATGAGCAGTTCTTC.

The rearrangement links TRBV7-6 to TRBJ1-4; 9 bases match TRBD1. With 4 bases clipped from V and 8 bases from J, the junction kept 5 bases outside the gene matches. This CDR3 has 14 residues. CDR1 and CDR2 from the germline V gene are SGHVS and FNYEAQ. For the CDR3, the DNA is TGTGCCAGCAGCTCTGGGACAGGGTTAGAAAAACTGTTTTTT. It encodes CASSSGTGLEKLFF.

This clonotype was found many times. This chain links TRBV27 with TRBJ2-5; TRBD2 aligns across 12 bases. CDR3 length equals 14 residues. Germline values: CDR1 MNHEY, CDR2 SMNVEV (reference sequence). Unmatched junction bases numbered 2, after V lost 5 bases and J lost 4 bases. The CDR3 region is CASSPGLAGETQYF. CDR3 DNA sequence: TGTGCCAGCAGTCCGGGACTAGCGGGAGAGACCCAGTACTTC.

This clonotype was detected ten times or more. The CDR3 here is CASSLFQGAGQPQHF. The CDR3 nucleotides read TGTGCCAGCAGTTTATTCCAGGGGGCCGGGCAGCCCCAGCATTTT. This chain links TRBV27 with TRBJ1-5; 8 nucleotides line up with TRBD1. Germline CDR1 is MNHEY and CDR2 is SMNVEV (reference sequence). CDR3 length: 15 residues. Unmatched junction bases numbered 6, after V lost 1 base and J lost 7 bases.

The rearrangement uses TRBV28 and TRBJ2-1, with a weak D call TRBD2 (5 bases). This CDR3 contains 16 residues. CDR1 is MDHEN, CDR2 SYDVKM, per germline. Trimming removed 2 bases from V and 1 base from J, with 12 bases in between. DNA of the CDR3: TGTGCCAGCAGTTTAGGGGAACTAGGGTCCTACAATGAGCAGTTCTTC. The encoded protein is CASSLGELGSYNEQFF.

CDR3: CASGLRDPNQTQYF. The CDR3 coding sequence is TGTGCCAGCGGCCTTCGGGACCCAAATCAAACCCAGTACTTC. The chain combines TRBV2 with TRBJ2-5, with D perhaps assigned TRBD1 or TRBD2 (5 bases each). The germline V gene encodes CDR1 SNHLY and CDR2 FYNNEI. There are 14 residues in the CDR3. Trimming left V 8 bases short and J 8 bases short, with 21 bases between. The full variable domain, in which reference TRBV2 and TRBJ2-5 provide the parts outside the CDR3, is EPEVTQTPSHQVTQMGQEVILRCVPISNHLYFYWYRQILGQKVEFLVSFYNNEISEKSEIFDDQFSVERPDGSNFTLKIRSTKLEDSAMYFCASGLRDPNQTQYFGPGTRLLVL.

The CDR3 loop is CASSYSVSGTGELFF. The DNA for the CDR3 is TGTGCCAGCAGTTATTCGGTCTCTGGCACCGGGGAGCTGTTTTTT. The chain uses TRBV6-5 and TRBJ2-2; no clear D. Trimming took off 3 bases at V and 4 bases at J, with 12 bases between the two ends. The CDR3 has 15 amino acids. Germline CDR1 MNHEY, CDR2 SVGAGI.

In its sample, this clonotype was seen many times. The chain recombines TRBV6-5 with TRBJ2-5; 7 positions agree with TRBD1. The CDR3 extends over 15 amino acids. The germline V gene has CDR1 MNHEY and CDR2 SVGAGI. The V segment lost 5 bases and the J segment 2 bases; nucleotides outside the gene matches: 8. CDR3 amino acids: CASSHLQGKQETQYF. For the CDR3, the DNA is TGTGCCAGCAGTCACCTACAGGGGAAACAAGAGACCCAGTACTTC.

This clonotype has a count of ten or more. The chain has TRBV14 and TRBJ1-5, with 7 bases matching TRBD1. From germline, CDR1 is SGHDN and CDR2 FVKESK. V lost 4 bases and J lost 4; bases outside the gene matches: 4. CDR3 length equals 14 residues. CDR3 nucleotides: TGTGCCAGCAGCCGACAGGGCTGGAATCAGCCCCAGCATTTT. This codes for CASSRQGWNQPQHF. The full variable domain, in which reference TRBV14 and TRBJ1-5 provide the parts outside the CDR3, is EAGVTQFPSHSVIEKGQTVTLRCDPISGHDNLYWYRRVMGKEIKFLLHFVKESKQDESGMPNNRFLAERTGGTYSTLKVQPAELEDSGVYFCASSRQGWNQPQHFGDGTRLSIL.

The chain links TRBV3-1 to TRBJ2-1, with a weak D call TRBD1 (6 bases). Germline CDR1 LGHDT, CDR2 YNNKEL (reference sequence). CDR3 size: 14 residues. V lost 1 base and J 9 bases, leaving 13 bases between the germline ends. The CDR3 reads CASSQGQEAAEQFF. The DNA of the CDR3 is TGTGCCAGCAGCCAAGGACAGGAAGCGGCTGAGCAGTTCTTC.

This clonotype was seen ten or more times. The J gene is TRBJ1-1, the V gene TRBV20-1; TRBD1 is a possible D gene (5 bases). Trimming removed 0 bases from V and 3 bases from J, with 14 bases in between. There are 15 residues in the CDR3. The germline V gene has CDR1 DFQATT and CDR2 SNEGSKA (reference sequence). The CDR3 loop is CSARDLDSGDTEAFF. In DNA, the CDR3 is TGCAGTGCTAGAGATTTAGACAGTGGAGACACTGAAGCTTTCTTT.